Below are 26 T cell receptor beta chains sequenced from a single sample in a study of blood T cell repertoires in COVID-19. Generated by immunoSEQ multiplex PCR, the TCRdb table keeps only in-frame clones and is missing some. Of about 190,000 clones listed, more than 70% are singletons. The sequenced sample consisted of peripheral blood. These receptors were obtained from a man aged 50-59 years with active or convalescent COVID-19.

This clone was counted between two and nine times. The gene calls are TRBV11-2 and TRBJ1-1; TRBD1 aligns across 12 bases. Germline V gene data show CDR1 as SGHAT and CDR2 as FQNNGV. This CDR3 is built from 15 residues. The junction had 4 bases not matched to a gene; V was cut back by 5 bases and J by 3 bases. This CDR3 is CASSQGQGAYTEAFF. CDR3 DNA sequence: TGTGCCAGCAGCCAGGGACAGGGGGCTTACACTGAAGCTTTCTTT.

This chain links TRBV5-6 with TRBJ2-1, with 9 positions matching TRBD1. The germline V gene encodes CDR1 SGHDT and CDR2 YYEEEE. The V segment lost 6 bases and the J segment 3 bases; nucleotides outside the gene matches: 7. The CDR3 has 15 amino acids. The CDR3 here is CASTSTGGNYNEQFF. The CDR3 coding sequence is TGTGCCAGCACCTCGACAGGGGGTAACTACAATGAGCAGTTCTTC.

V is TRBV9 and J is TRBJ1-1; D is perhaps TRBD1 (5 bases). Germline assignment: CDR1 SGDLS and CDR2 YYNGEE. Trimming removed 1 base at V and 4 bases at J, with 14 bases between. The CDR3 sequence is 15 residues long. This CDR3 is CASSVSGGAITEAFF. In DNA form, the CDR3 reads TGTGCCAGCAGCGTATCTGGTGGGGCGATCACTGAAGCTTTCTTT.

This chain connects TRBV18 to TRBJ2-7; 7 bases align to TRBD1. CDR3 length equals 14 residues. Germline V gives CDR1 KGHSH, CDR2 LQKENI. Trimming took 6 bases from V and 2 from J; bases not matched to a gene: 7. The CDR3 region is CASSQGDTTYEQYF. The CDR3 DNA sequence: TGTGCCAGCTCCCAGGGGGACACAACCTACGAGCAGTACTTC. The whole variable domain, filled in from reference TRBV18 and TRBJ2-7, reads NAGVMQNPRHLVRRRGQEARLRCSPMKGHSHVYWYRQLPEEGLKFMVYLQKENIIDESGMPKERFSAEFPKEGPSILRIQQVVRGDSAAYFCASSQGDTTYEQYFGPGTRLTVT.

The CDR3 DNA follows: TGCGCCAGCAGCCCGGGACTAGCGGGAACTTTGAGCTCCTACGAGCAGTACTTC. Amino acid sequence: CASSPGLAGTLSSYEQYF. V usage is TRBV5-1 and J usage is TRBJ2-7; 13 bases align to TRBD2. From germline, CDR1 is SGHRS and CDR2 YFSETQ. Losses at the gene ends were 4 bases for V and 0 bases for J; bases not matched to a gene: 10. This CDR3 has 18 residues.

The V call is TRBV19, the J call TRBJ1-5; 12 bases map to TRBD1. V gave up 5 bases and J gave up 5 bases; unmatched junction bases: 10. CDR3 size: 17 residues. Germline CDR1 and CDR2: LNHDA and SQIVND (reference sequence). This CDR3 is CASSPFGTGGLYQPQHF. The CDR3 bases are TGTGCCAGTAGTCCCTTTGGGACAGGGGGCTTATATCAGCCCCAGCATTTT.

The chain recombines TRBV20-1 with TRBJ1-5, with TRBD1 identical over 9 bases. Trimming at V came to 3 bases and at J to 6 bases, leaving 9 bases not matched to a gene. The CDR3 loop spans 15 amino acids. Germline V gene data show CDR1 as DFQATT and CDR2 as SNEGSKA (reference sequence). CDR3 in DNA: TGCAGTGCTAGTCCCGGGACAGGGTTTAGTCAGCCCCAGCATTTT. This codes for CSASPGTGFSQPQHF.

This clone was seen only once. The gene calls are TRBV7-2 and TRBJ2-2; tentative D call: TRBD2 (5 bases). CDR3 length: 14 residues. V was pared by 5 bases and J by 5 bases, with 12 bases between. The germline CDR1 and CDR2 sequences are SGHTA and FQGNSA. The CDR3 sequence is CASSRYSATGELFF. DNA of the CDR3: TGTGCCAGCAGCAGATATAGCGCGACCGGGGAGCTGTTTTTT.

CDR3 bases: TGTGCCAGCAGCTTGAGTACGTGGGCGGGCTACACCTTC. It translates to CASSLSTWAGYTF. The V call is TRBV5-6, the J call TRBJ1-2; D gene uncertain. The CDR3 covers 13 residues. V lost 1 base, J lost 8 bases, and 12 bases lay in between. Germline lookup yields CDR1 SGHDT and CDR2 YYEEEE. Based on the CDR3 plus reference TRBV5-6 and TRBJ1-2, the full variable domain is DAGVTQSPTHLIKTRGQQVTLRCSPKSGHDTVSWYQQALGQGPQFIFQYYEEEERQRGNFPDRFSGHQFPNYSSELNVNALLLGDSALYLCASSLSTWAGYTFGSGTRLTVV.

CDR3 region: CASSRDKTNYGYTF. In DNA, the CDR3 is TGTGCCAGCAGCCGGGACAAGACTAACTATGGCTACACCTTC. The J gene is TRBJ1-2, the V gene TRBV6-5, with TRBD1 as a possible D gene (6 bases). CDR3 length: 14 residues. The germline V gene encodes CDR1 MNHEY and CDR2 SVGAGI. V shed 6 bases and J shed 0 bases, with 11 bases lying between them.

The rearrangement links TRBV10-3 to TRBJ2-3; 10 bases match TRBD1. Germline values: CDR1 ENHRY, CDR2 SYGVKD. The CDR3 totals 18 residues. The junction had 10 bases not matched to a gene; V was cut back by 2 bases and J by 2 bases. DNA for the CDR3: TGTGCCATCAGTGAGCGAGGAGTAGGGACAGGGGTCACAGATACGCAGTATTTT. Translated, it gives CAISERGVGTGVTDTQYF.

The chain has TRBV24-1 and TRBJ2-3; 7 bases fit TRBD2. The CDR3 has 18 residues. After removal of 3 bases from V and 6 bases from J, the junction contained 17 bases not matched to a gene. Germline CDR1 reads KGHDR; CDR2 reads SFDVKD. The CDR3 loop reads CATSDTGLTSSPGDTQYF. In DNA form, the CDR3 reads TGTGCCACCAGTGATACCGGCCTGACTAGCTCCCCCGGGGATACGCAGTATTTT.

J is TRBJ1-2 and V is TRBV24-1; D uncertain. The CDR3 loop spans 11 amino acids. Trimming cost V 4 bases and J 4 bases, with 3 bases left between them. Germline V lookup: CDR1 KGHDR, CDR2 SFDVKD. The CDR3 spells CATSDGYGYTF. The CDR3, as DNA: TGTGCCACCAGTGACGGCTATGGCTACACCTTC.

The table lists this clone with many counts. The chain uses TRBV9 and TRBJ2-3, with D possibly TRBD1 on 6 matching bases. Trimming stripped 4 bases from V and 3 bases from J, with 18 bases between. The germline CDR1 and CDR2 sequences are SGDLS and YYNGEE. The CDR3 is made up of 16 amino acids. This chain's CDR3 is CASSSDGGRGTDTQYF. CDR3 coding DNA: TGTGCCAGCAGCTCCGATGGGGGCAGAGGTACAGATACGCAGTATTTT.

The chain uses TRBV2 and TRBJ1-3, with 8 bases identical to TRBD1. CDR3 length: 18 amino acids. From germline, CDR1 is SNHLY and CDR2 FYNNEI. V shed 6 bases, J shed 0 bases, and the junction held 13 bases outside the gene matches. The CDR3 protein is CASRPTGATLISGNTIYF. The CDR3 DNA reads TGTGCCAGCAGACCGACAGGGGCCACCCTGATCTCTGGAAACACCATATATTTT.

The chain joins TRBV6-5 to TRBJ2-3; 7 bases line up with TRBD2. Germline V lookup: CDR1 MNHEY, CDR2 SVGAGI. The junction had 10 bases not matched to a gene; V was cut back by 6 bases and J by 4 bases. CDR3 size: 15 residues. CDR3 DNA sequence: TGTGCCAGCAGGCATACCGGGACTAAATCAGATACGCAGTATTTT. Protein sequence: CASRHTGTKSDTQYF.

This chain connects TRBV27 to TRBJ2-3; D possibly corresponds to TRBD2 (6 bases). V was pared by 4 bases and J by 2 bases, with 25 bases between. The CDR3 length is 19 residues. The germline CDR1 and CDR2 sequences are MNHEY and SMNVEV (reference sequence). In nucleotides, the CDR3 is TGTGCCAGCAGTTACTTCCCAATTACCGCTAGCGACACCACAGATACGCAGTATTTT. The encoded protein is CASSYFPITASDTTDTQYF.

The chain uses TRBV19 and TRBJ2-3, with D possibly TRBD1 on 6 matching bases. V was cut by 5 bases and J by 2 bases, with 11 bases left in between. Germline V gene data show CDR1 as LNHDA and CDR2 as SQIVND (reference sequence). The CDR3 is 14 amino acids. The CDR3 bases are TGTGCCAGTAGTTCCGCAGGGGCCACAGATACGCAGTATTTT. Translation gives CASSSAGATDTQYF.

V gene TRBV24-1 combines with J gene TRBJ2-2; maybe TRBD2 (5 bases). The CDR3 runs 14 residues. Germline lookup yields CDR1 KGHDR and CDR2 SFDVKD. Trimming took off 11 bases at V and 8 bases at J, with 20 bases between the two ends. The CDR3 loop reads CAISEGGRFGELFF. In nucleotides, the CDR3 is TGTGCCATTTCCGAGGGCGGCAGATTTGGGGAGCTGTTTTTT.

V is TRBV7-9 and J is TRBJ2-5, with 14 nucleotides matching TRBD2. V gave up 1 base and J gave up 0 bases; unmatched junction bases: 7. The CDR3 totals 19 residues. CDR1 SEHNR and CDR2 FQNEAQ come from the germline V gene (reference sequence). In DNA form, the CDR3 reads TGTGCCAGCAGCTTAGGACGGACTAGCGGGGGGCGTTACCAAGAGACCCAGTACTTC. Protein product: CASSLGRTSGGRYQETQYF.

This rearrangement joins TRBV2 to TRBJ1-6; 8 bases line up with TRBD1. Germline V gene lookup returns CDR1 SNHLY and CDR2 FYNNEI. The length of the CDR3 is 16 residues. Trimming removed 6 bases from V and 0 bases from J; junction bases left unmatched: 4. CDR3 bases: TGTGCCAGCAGGGGGACAGGACGCTCCTATAATTCACCCCTCCACTTT. Its protein product is CASRGTGRSYNSPLHF.

This chain connects TRBV5-1 to TRBJ1-1, with a possible D match to TRBD1 (6 bases). The length of the CDR3 is 13 residues. Germline loops: CDR1 SGHRS, CDR2 YFSETQ. V lost 0 bases, J lost 11 bases, and 14 bases lay in between. Here the CDR3 reads CASSLEGGRRAFF. CDR3 in DNA: TGCGCCAGCAGCTTGGAGGGGGGGCGCCGGGCTTTCTTT.

This chain uses TRBV6-6 with TRBJ1-1, with D hard to call. This CDR3 is 12 amino acids long. V was clipped by 6 bases and J by 10 bases, with 15 bases between them. CDR1 MNHNY and CDR2 SVGAGI come from the germline V gene (reference sequence). The CDR3 protein is CASRSRDLGAFF. Written as DNA, the CDR3 is TGTGCCAGCAGATCCCGCGATCTCGGAGCTTTCTTT.

The chain combines TRBV6-5 with TRBJ1-1, with D hard to call. Germline-derived CDR1 and CDR2 are MNHEY and SVGAGI. The CDR3 consists of 11 residues. V lost 5 bases, J lost 4 bases, and 5 bases lay in between. The CDR3 DNA follows: TGTGCCAGCAGTCGTAGCACTGAAGCTTTCTTT. Amino acid sequence: CASSRSTEAFF.

J is TRBJ2-3 and V is TRBV28; TRBD2 matches at 7 bases. The V segment lost 5 bases and the J segment 3 bases; nucleotides outside the gene matches: 5. The CDR3 spans 14 residues. Per the germline V gene, CDR1 is MDHEN and CDR2 is SYDVKM. For the CDR3, the DNA is TGTGCCAGCAGTAAGGGAGGGAGTACAGATACGCAGTATTTT. Its protein product is CASSKGGSTDTQYF.

This chain uses TRBV28 with TRBJ1-6, with TRBD1 identical over 10 bases. The trim removed 5 bases at V and 8 bases at J, leaving 3 bases unmatched. Germline V CDR1 and CDR2: MDHEN, SYDVKM. CDR3 size: 14 residues. The CDR3 DNA reads as TGTGCCAGCAGTATGGGACAGGGGTATTCACCCCTCCACTTT. This translates into CASSMGQGYSPLHF.